This T cell receptor beta chain was documented in a study of cytomegalovirus exposure and HLA in healthy donors. A multiplex PCR was run with 60 Vbeta primers and 13 Jbeta primers. Profiling relied on immunoSEQ multiplex PCR, and the TCRdb table lists in-frame clones only, not all of them. This table holds roughly 71,000 clones, 70% to 75% found once. This clone was recorded at least ten times. Its antigen remains unidentified. Germline-derived CDR1 and CDR2 are SEHNR and FQNEAQ (reference sequence). CDR3 length equals 12 residues. V dropped 5 bases and J dropped 3 bases, with 4 bases sitting between them. Notes on the study in general: The number of N-insertions in an Asian-associated ancestry cluster was reportedly below the approximately 690-donor mean in a later analysis.

J is TRBJ2-2 and V is TRBV7-9; D is unclear. Sequencing input: PBMCs. The receptor comes from a human donor in good health. This chain's CDR3 is CASSPYTGELFF. The CDR3 DNA sequence: TGTGCCAGCAGCCCATACACCGGGGAGCTGTTTTTT.